A single sample is the source of the 2 T cell receptor beta chains below, sequenced in a study of Ad26.COV2.S vaccination and SARS-CoV-2 variants. TCRdb's table, derived via immunoSEQ multiplex PCR, lists solely in-frame clones and lacks some. This sample has approximately 350,000 clones, with roughly 84% found just once. Treatment defined: roughly 20 received Ad26.COV2.S at low or high dose, single or two shots; 5 received placebo; per-sample allocation not given. At day 63 after the first vaccine or placebo injection, samples were drawn. Sequencing used peripheral blood, obtained in a trial of Ad26.COV2.S vaccine versus placebo. The receptor set was obtained from a person aged 18 to 65 who received the Ad26.COV2.S COVID-19 vaccine or a placebo.

The CDR3, as DNA: TGTGCCAGCATCACCCCGTCCACGGCAAATGAAAAACTGTTTTTT. This gives the protein CASITPSTANEKLFF. The J gene is TRBJ1-4, the V gene TRBV28; D is unresolved. The CDR3 has 15 amino acids. Germline CDR1 and CDR2: MDHEN and SYDVKM. Deletions cut 7 bases from V and 5 bases from J, with 17 bases between.

V is TRBV19 and J is TRBJ2-3; 12 bases are a match to TRBD1. CDR1 is LNHDA and CDR2 is SQIVND in the germline V gene (reference sequence). This CDR3 contains 16 residues. The trim removed 4 bases at V and 3 bases at J, leaving 5 bases unmatched. The CDR3 region is CASSTGTGGRTDTQYF. For the CDR3, the DNA is TGTGCCAGTAGTACTGGGACAGGGGGCCGGACAGATACGCAGTATTTT. Variable domain in full (rest from reference TRBV19 and TRBJ2-3): DGGITQSPKYLFRKEGQNVTLSCEQNLNHDAMYWYRQDPGQGLRLIYYSQIVNDFQKGDIAEGYSVSREKKESFPLTVTSAQKNPTAFYLCASSTGTGGRTDTQYFGPGTRLTVL.